The entry below gives a single T cell receptor (beta chain) sequence along with its context. This sample stems from a study of shared T cell receptors in the human thymus. Clones were sequenced by immunoSEQ multiplex PCR, and TCRdb holds only the in-frame ones, with some missing. Altogether about 660,000 clones are present, more than 75% being singletons, with the ten largest covering 0.0094%. Between the trimmed V and J ends, which lost 3 bases and 0 bases, there was a span of 12 bases. Germline V gene sequence: CDR1 MDHEN, CDR2 SYDVKM. The CDR3 loop spans 16 amino acids. A further study also used this sample, focusing on human thymus T cells.

V and J are TRBV28 and TRBJ1-5; no clear D gene. The TCR originated in a boy in the first two years of life with a congenital heart defect. Source material: thymocytes. The CDR3 sequence is CASSFLFDTSNQPQHF. The CDR3 coding sequence is TGTGCCAGCAGTTTTTTGTTTGACACTAGCAATCAGCCCCAGCATTTT.